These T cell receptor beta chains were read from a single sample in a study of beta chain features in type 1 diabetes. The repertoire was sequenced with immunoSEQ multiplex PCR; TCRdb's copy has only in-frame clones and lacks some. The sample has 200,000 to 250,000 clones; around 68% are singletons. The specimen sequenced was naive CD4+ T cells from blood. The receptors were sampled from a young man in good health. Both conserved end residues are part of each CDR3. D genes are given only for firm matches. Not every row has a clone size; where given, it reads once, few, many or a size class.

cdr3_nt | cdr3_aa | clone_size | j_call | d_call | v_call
TGTGCCAGCAGCCCCCTAGGCTCTGACTGGGGGTCTTCCTACGAGCAGTACTTC | CASSPLGSDWGSSYEQYF | - | TRBJ2-7 | - | TRBV7-9
TGTGCCTGCCCGCCTGCCGGCGGGAAGACAGATACGCAGTATTTT | CACPPAGGKTDTQYF | - | TRBJ2-3 | - | TRBV30
TGTGCCAGCAGCTTGGGGGGAAGCACAGATACGCAGTATTTT | CASSLGGSTDTQYF | - | TRBJ2-3 | - | TRBV9
TGTGCCAGCAGCGTTCGACCGGGACTAGCGACAGATACGCAGTATTTT | CASSVRPGLATDTQYF | - | TRBJ2-3 | TRBD2 | TRBV9
TGTGCCAGCAGGGTACAGGAGACCCAGTACTTC | CASRVQETQYF | few | TRBJ2-5 | - | TRBV25-1
TGTGCCATCAGTGAGGATGGTGATACGCAGTATTTT | CAISEDGDTQYF | - | TRBJ2-3 | - | TRBV10-3
TGTGCCTGGACTACAGGGGCAGGCACACCCCTCCACTTT | CAWTTGAGTPLHF | few | TRBJ1-6 | TRBD1 | TRBV30
TGTGCCAGCAGCTCCGGACTAGCGGTACCCTACGAGCAGTACTTC | CASSSGLAVPYEQYF | - | TRBJ2-7 | TRBD2 | TRBV7-2
TGCAGCGTAAACAGGGGGCATGAGACCCAGTACTTC | CSVNRGHETQYF | - | TRBJ2-5 | TRBD1 | TRBV29-1
TGTGCCGCCGAGGACCGAAACACTGAAGCTTTCTTT | CAAEDRNTEAFF | - | TRBJ1-1 | - | TRBV30
TGTGCCATCGGAGGACTAGCGGGGGACACCGGGGAGCTGTTTTTT | CAIGGLAGDTGELFF | few | TRBJ2-2 | TRBD2 | TRBV10-3
TGTGCCTGGAGTGTAGACCATACGCAGTATTTT | CAWSVDHTQYF | few | TRBJ2-3 | - | TRBV30
TGTGCCAGCGGAAGGAGCTCCTACAATGAGCAGTTCTTC | CASGRSSYNEQFF | - | TRBJ2-1 | - | TRBV7-2
TGTGCCAGCAGTTCAGACCCGGGCATTCAGTACTTC | CASSSDPGIQYF | - | TRBJ2-4 | - | TRBV6-5
TGTGCCAGCAGCGGATCCCAGGGGGTTGCCGGGGAGCTGTTTTTT | CASSGSQGVAGELFF | once | TRBJ2-2 | TRBD1 | TRBV9
TGTGCCAGCAGCTTGAAACACGAGCAGTACTTC | CASSLKHEQYF | - | TRBJ2-7 | - | TRBV5-4
TGTGCCAGCCAGTGGAGTCTTTGGGGTAATCAGCCCCAGCATTTT | CASQWSLWGNQPQHF | - | TRBJ1-5 | - | TRBV25-1
TGCAGCGTTGCGGCTATGAGGAACACTGAAGCTTTCTTT | CSVAAMRNTEAFF | once | TRBJ1-1 | - | TRBV29-1
TGTGCCTGGAGTGTACTATCAACTAATGAAAAACTGTTTTTT | CAWSVLSTNEKLFF | - | TRBJ1-4 | - | TRBV30
TGCGCCAGCAGCTTGGCACAGGTCAACACCGGGGAGCTGTTTTTT | CASSLAQVNTGELFF | - | TRBJ2-2 | - | TRBV5-1
TGTGCCAGCAGCTTGGATCGGGTTACGCAGTATTTT | CASSLDRVTQYF | - | TRBJ2-3 | - | TRBV5-6
TGTGCCAGCAGCTCCCTAGGACCCGCCTTC | CASSSLGPAF | few | TRBJ1-2 | - | TRBV7-9